This record concerns one T cell receptor beta chain sequence. What it binds is not known. Germline assignment: CDR1 SGHRS and CDR2 YFSETQ. CDR3 size: 16 residues. V was pared by 1 base and J by 6 bases, with 9 bases of the junction left unmatched. This entry belongs to a study of OX40 agonist ivuxolimab in advanced cancers. Study context: Ivuxolimab, which is an agonistic anti-OX40 (CD134) antibody, was administered to the patients.

General observations from the study: Part of the nonresponder group also had normalized T-cell clonal expansion that was low. Expanded clones tended on average to be more numerous among CD8+ T cells than CD4+.

TCRdb's copy holds only in-frame clones and misses some; the assay was immunoSEQ multiplex PCR. The data show under 25,000 clones, 83% seen once. The source of this sequence is an adult with an advanced solid tumor such as melanoma, head and neck, liver or kidney cancer. Sequencing used CD4+ or CD8+ T cells sorted from blood, obtained in a trial of the OX40 agonist ivuxolimab. This chain uses TRBV5-1 with TRBJ2-2, with 7 positions matching TRBD1. CDR3 residues: CASSLSRTGGPGELFF. The CDR3 nucleotides are TGCGCCAGCAGCTTGAGTCGGACAGGTGGACCCGGGGAGCTGTTTTTT.